This T cell receptor beta chain was recorded in a study of neurological immune-mediated disorders. Study-level points and caveats: TCR clonal expansion peaked in HTLV-1-associated myelopathy patients and was lowest in multiple sclerosis patients.

This clonotype was observed at least ten times. Its specificity is unknown. CDR1 SGHRS and CDR2 YFSETQ come from the germline V gene. The ends were cut back, 0 bases at V and 3 bases at J, with 13 bases in the middle. The CDR3 is made up of 16 amino acids. MiXCR was run by TCRdb on the 5' RACE reads, yielding one entry per CDR3 protein. The repertoire has tens of thousands of distinct CDR3 sequences, about 11% of them found once; the top ten carry less than 8.5%. Time point denoted: longitudinal time-point 1 (baseline). This rearrangement joins TRBV5-1 to TRBJ1-3, with D perhaps matching TRBD1 (5 bases). What was sequenced was PBMCs. The receptor's source is a male donor with HTLV-1-associated myelopathy (HAM/TSP). The CDR3 coding sequence is TGCGCCAGCAGCTTGGTGGGACCGACGCGTGGAAACACCATATATTTT. Amino acids: CASSLVGPTRGNTIYF.